The clone carrying this T cell receptor (beta chain) appeared once. Its antigen is not identified. This sample stems from a study of cytomegalovirus exposure and HLA in healthy donors. A multiplex PCR was run with 60 Vbeta primers and 13 Jbeta primers. The repertoire was sequenced with immunoSEQ multiplex PCR; TCRdb's copy has only in-frame clones and lacks some. The table includes about 94,000 clones, around four fifths detected once. Notes on the study in general: Some highly shared sequence variants likely arose as a pipeline artifact. CMV serostatus stood as the only immune exposure information on hand. Most TCR sequences proved rare, with some public TCRs found in many donors.

Germline values: CDR1 SGHRS, CDR2 YFSETQ. Trimming at V came to 5 bases and at J to 0 bases, leaving 2 bases not matched to a gene. There are 13 residues in the CDR3. The sample was PBMCs. The chain uses TRBV5-1 and TRBJ2-7, with TRBD2 matching over 7 bases. The TCR sequence derives from a man aged 40-49 years in good health and CMV-seropositive. CDR3 sequence: CASRASGSYEQYF. DNA of the CDR3: TGCGCCAGCAGGGCTAGCGGCTCCTACGAGCAGTACTTC.